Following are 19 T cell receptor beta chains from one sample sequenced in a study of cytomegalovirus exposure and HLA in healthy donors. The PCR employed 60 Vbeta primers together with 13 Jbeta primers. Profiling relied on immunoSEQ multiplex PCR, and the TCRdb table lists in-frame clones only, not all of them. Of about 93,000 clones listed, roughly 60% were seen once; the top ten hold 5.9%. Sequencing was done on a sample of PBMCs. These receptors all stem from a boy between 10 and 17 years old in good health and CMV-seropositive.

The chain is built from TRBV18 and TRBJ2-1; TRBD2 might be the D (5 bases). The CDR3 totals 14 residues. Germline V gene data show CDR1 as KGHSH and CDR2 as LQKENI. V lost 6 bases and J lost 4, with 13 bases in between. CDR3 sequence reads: CASSMTREYNEQFF. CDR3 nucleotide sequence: TGTGCCAGCTCCATGACAAGGGAGTACAATGAGCAGTTCTTC.

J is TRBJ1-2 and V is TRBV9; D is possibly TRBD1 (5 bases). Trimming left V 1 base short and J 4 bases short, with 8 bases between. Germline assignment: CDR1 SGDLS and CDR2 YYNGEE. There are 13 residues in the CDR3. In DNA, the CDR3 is TGTGCCAGCAGCGTACCGGACACCTATGGCTACACCTTC. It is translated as CASSVPDTYGYTF.

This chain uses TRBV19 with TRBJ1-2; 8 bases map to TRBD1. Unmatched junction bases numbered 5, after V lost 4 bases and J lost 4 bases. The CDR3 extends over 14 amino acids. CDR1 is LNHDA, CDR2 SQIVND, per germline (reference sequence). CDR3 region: CASSTPGQGYGYTF. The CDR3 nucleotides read TGTGCCAGTAGTACCCCCGGACAGGGCTATGGCTACACCTTC.

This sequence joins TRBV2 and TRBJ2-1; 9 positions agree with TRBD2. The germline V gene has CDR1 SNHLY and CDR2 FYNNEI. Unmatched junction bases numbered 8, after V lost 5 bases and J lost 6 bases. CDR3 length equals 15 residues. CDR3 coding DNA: TGTGCCAGCAGTTCTCCGGGACTAGCAACCAATGAGCAGTTCTTC. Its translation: CASSSPGLATNEQFF.

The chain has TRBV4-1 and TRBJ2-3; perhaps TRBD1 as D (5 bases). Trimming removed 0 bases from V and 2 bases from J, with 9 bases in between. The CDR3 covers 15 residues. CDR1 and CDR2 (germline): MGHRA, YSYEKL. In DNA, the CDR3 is TGCGCCAGCAGCCAAGAAGGGGTTTACACAGATACGCAGTATTTT. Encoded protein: CASSQEGVYTDTQYF.

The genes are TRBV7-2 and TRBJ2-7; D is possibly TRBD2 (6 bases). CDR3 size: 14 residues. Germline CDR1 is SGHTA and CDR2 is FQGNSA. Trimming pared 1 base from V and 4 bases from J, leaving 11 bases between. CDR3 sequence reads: CASSLEPGRYEQYF. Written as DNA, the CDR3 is TGTGCCAGCAGCTTAGAGCCAGGGAGGTACGAGCAGTACTTC. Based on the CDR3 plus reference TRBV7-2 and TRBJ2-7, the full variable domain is GAGVSQSPSNKVTEKGKDVELRCDPISGHTALYWYRQSLGQGLEFLIYFQGNSAPDKSGLPSDRFSAERTGGSVSTLTIQRTQQEDSAVYLCASSLEPGRYEQYFGPGTRLTVT.

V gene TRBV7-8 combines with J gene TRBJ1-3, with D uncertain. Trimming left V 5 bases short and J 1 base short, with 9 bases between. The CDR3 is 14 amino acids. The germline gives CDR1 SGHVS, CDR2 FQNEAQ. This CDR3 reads CASSKQISGNTIYF. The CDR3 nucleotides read TGTGCCAGCAGCAAACAGATATCTGGAAACACCATATATTTT.

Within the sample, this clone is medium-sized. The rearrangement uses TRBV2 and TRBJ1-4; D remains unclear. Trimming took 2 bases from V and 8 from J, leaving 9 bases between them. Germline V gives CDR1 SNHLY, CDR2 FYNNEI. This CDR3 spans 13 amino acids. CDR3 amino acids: CASSEYSGEKLFF. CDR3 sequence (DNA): TGTGCCAGCAGTGAATACAGCGGCGAAAAACTGTTTTTT.

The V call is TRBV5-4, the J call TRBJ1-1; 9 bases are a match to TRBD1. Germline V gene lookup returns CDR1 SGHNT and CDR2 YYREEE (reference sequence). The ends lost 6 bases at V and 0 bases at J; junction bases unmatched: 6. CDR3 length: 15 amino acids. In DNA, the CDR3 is TGTGCCAGCACCGATAGGGACAGGGTGAACACTGAAGCTTTCTTT. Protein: CASTDRDRVNTEAFF.

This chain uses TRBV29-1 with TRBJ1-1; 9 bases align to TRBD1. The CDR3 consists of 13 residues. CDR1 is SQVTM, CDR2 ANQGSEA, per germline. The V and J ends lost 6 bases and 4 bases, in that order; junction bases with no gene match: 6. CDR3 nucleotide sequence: TGCAGCGTGCAGGGACAGGGAGGCACTGAAGCTTTCTTT. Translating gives CSVQGQGGTEAFF.

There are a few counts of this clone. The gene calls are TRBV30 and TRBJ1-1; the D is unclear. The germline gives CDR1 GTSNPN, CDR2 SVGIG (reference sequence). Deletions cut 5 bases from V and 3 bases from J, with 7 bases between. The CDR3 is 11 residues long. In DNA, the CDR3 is TGTGCCTGGGGGGAGTACACTGAAGCTTTCTTT. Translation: CAWGEYTEAFF. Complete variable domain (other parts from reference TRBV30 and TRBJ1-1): SQTIHQWPATLVQPVGSPLSLECTVEGTSNPNLYWYRQAAGRGLQLLFYSVGIGQISSEVPQNLSASRPQDRQFILSSKKLLLSDSGFYLCAWGEYTEAFFGQGTRLTVV.

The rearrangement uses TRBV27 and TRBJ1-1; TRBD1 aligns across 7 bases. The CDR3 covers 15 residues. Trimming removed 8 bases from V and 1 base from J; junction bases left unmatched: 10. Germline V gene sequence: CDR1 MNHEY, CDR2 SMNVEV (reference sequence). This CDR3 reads CASGNPRQGNTEAFF. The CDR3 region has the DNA TGTGCCAGCGGAAACCCTCGACAGGGGAACACTGAAGCTTTCTTT.

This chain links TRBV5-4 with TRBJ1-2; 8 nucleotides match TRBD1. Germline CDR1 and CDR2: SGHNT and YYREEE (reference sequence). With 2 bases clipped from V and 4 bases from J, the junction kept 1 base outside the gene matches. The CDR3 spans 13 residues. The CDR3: CASSFQGAYGYTF. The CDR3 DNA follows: TGTGCCAGCAGCTTTCAGGGGGCCTATGGCTACACCTTC.

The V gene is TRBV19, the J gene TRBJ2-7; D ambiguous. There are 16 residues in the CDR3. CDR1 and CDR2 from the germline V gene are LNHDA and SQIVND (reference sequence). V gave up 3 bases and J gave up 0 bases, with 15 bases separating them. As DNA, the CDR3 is TGTGCCAGTAGTATTTTGGGCTCAGAAGGCTCCTACGAGCAGTACTTC. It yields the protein CASSILGSEGSYEQYF.

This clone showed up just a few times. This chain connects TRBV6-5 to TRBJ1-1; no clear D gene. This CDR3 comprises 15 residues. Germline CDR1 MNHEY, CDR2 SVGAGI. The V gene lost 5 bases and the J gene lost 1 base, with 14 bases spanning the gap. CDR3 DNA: TGTGCCAGCAGTCGACGGGAGGTCAGGAACACTGAAGCTTTCTTT. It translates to CASSRREVRNTEAFF.

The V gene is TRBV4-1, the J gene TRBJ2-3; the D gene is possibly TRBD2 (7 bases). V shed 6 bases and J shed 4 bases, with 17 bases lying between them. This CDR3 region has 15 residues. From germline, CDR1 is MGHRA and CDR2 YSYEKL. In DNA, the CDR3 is TGCGCCAGCAGTGGCCCTACAGGGAGGGCAGATACGCAGTATTTT. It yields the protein CASSGPTGRADTQYF.

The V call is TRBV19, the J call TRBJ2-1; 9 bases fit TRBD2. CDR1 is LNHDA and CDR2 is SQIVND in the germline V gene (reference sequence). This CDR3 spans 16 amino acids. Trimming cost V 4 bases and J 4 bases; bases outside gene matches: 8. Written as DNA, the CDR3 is TGTGCCAGTAGTAGAATAGCGGGGGTGGGGTACAATGAGCAGTTCTTC. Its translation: CASSRIAGVGYNEQFF.

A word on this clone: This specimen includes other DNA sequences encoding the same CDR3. In DNA, the CDR3 is TGTGCCTGGAGTGTAGGCCAGGGCGCCTACGAGCAGTACTTC. Its translation: CAWSVGQGAYEQYF. V is TRBV30 and J is TRBJ2-7; a weak D match, TRBD1 (5 bases). V was pared by 0 bases and J by 2 bases, with 11 bases between. The CDR3 is 14 residues long. Germline loops: CDR1 GTSNPN, CDR2 SVGIG (reference sequence).

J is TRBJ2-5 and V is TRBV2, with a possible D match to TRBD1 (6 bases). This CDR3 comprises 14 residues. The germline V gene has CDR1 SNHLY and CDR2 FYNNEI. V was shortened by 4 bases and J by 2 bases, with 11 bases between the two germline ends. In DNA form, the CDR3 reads TGTGCCAGCAGTGTTCAGGGGTATCAAGAGACCCAGTACTTC. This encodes CASSVQGYQETQYF.